Listed below are T cell receptor beta chains from one sample, sequenced in a study of cytomegalovirus exposure and HLA in healthy donors. Assay used: immunoSEQ multiplex PCR; TCRdb lists only in-frame clones, some missing. Among under 150,000 clones listed, 82% were seen once. The material sequenced was PBMCs. Source of these receptors: a boy younger than 18 in good health and CMV-seronegative. Each CDR3 is given with its conserved first and last residue. Fields, in order: clone size, V gene, D gene, J gene, CDR3 protein, CDR3 DNA. D genes are given only for firm matches. For some rows the clone size is stated as once, few or many, or as a class when expanded; others skip it.

>.|TRBV6-5|TRBD1|TRBJ2-2
CASRSPTGTGELFF
TGTGCCAGCAGGTCGCCGACAGGGACCGGGGAGCTGTTTTTT
>.|TRBV30|.|TRBJ2-1
CAWSRRTKHGNEQFF
TGTGCCTGGAGCAGGAGGACCAAACACGGCAATGAGCAGTTCTTC
>.|TRBV6-5|.|TRBJ2-1
CASSPYLAHEQFF
TGTGCCAGCAGCCCTTATCTAGCGCATGAGCAGTTCTTC
>.|TRBV7-2|.|TRBJ1-3
CASSGTGSGTIYF
TGTGCCAGCAGCGGAACAGGGTCGGGCACCATATATTTT
>.|TRBV4-1|TRBD1|TRBJ2-7
CASGRGTGGFYEQYF
TGCGCCAGCGGTCGCGGGACAGGGGGCTTTTACGAGCAGTACTTC
>.|TRBV29-1|.|TRBJ2-1
CSVQGTLYNEQFF
TGCAGCGTCCAGGGGACCCTCTACAATGAGCAGTTCTTC
>.|TRBV18|.|TRBJ2-3
CASSPSPGSTTDTQYF
TGTGCCAGCTCACCCTCCCCTGGGAGTACCACAGATACGCAGTATTTT
>.|TRBV9|.|TRBJ2-2
CASSPRTENTGELFF
TGTGCCAGCAGCCCCCGGACAGAGAACACCGGGGAGCTGTTTTTT
>.|TRBV2|.|TRBJ2-7
CASTTGSREQYF
TGTGCCAGCACCACTGGGTCCAGGGAGCAGTACTTC
>.|TRBV27|.|TRBJ2-3
CASRSDLVGGNSGDTQYF
TGTGCCAGCAGATCGGACCTAGTGGGCGGCAATAGCGGAGATACGCAGTATTTT
>.|TRBV25-1|.|TRBJ2-5
CASSALTARETQYF
TGTGCCAGCAGTGCACTGACAGCTAGAGAGACCCAGTACTTC
>.|TRBV11-2|TRBD2|TRBJ2-1
CASSFTSGRSGYNEQFF
TGTGCCAGCAGCTTCACTAGCGGGAGGAGCGGCTACAATGAGCAGTTCTTC
>few|TRBV6-7|.|TRBJ1-5
CASSYGGHHYSNQPQHF
TGTGCCAGCAGTTACGGGGGACACCACTATAGCAATCAGCCCCAGCATTTT
>.|TRBV10-3|TRBD1|TRBJ2-2
CAISHDRGSGELFF
TGTGCCATCAGTCATGACAGGGGATCCGGGGAGCTGTTTTTT
>few|TRBV7-7|TRBD1|TRBJ2-1
CASSSRPGQGKNEQFF
TGTGCCAGCAGCTCCAGACCGGGACAGGGCAAAAATGAGCAGTTCTTC
>.|TRBV15|.|TRBJ2-7
CATSRDRSSDEQYF
TGTGCCACCAGCAGAGATCGCTCCTCGGACGAGCAGTACTTC
>few|TRBV5-4|.|TRBJ2-2
CASSWEAGGELFF
TGTGCCAGCAGCTGGGAAGCGGGCGGGGAGCTGTTTTTT
>once|TRBV4-2|TRBD1|TRBJ2-2
CASSQGDRVNTGELFF
TGTGCCAGTAGCCAAGGGGACAGGGTAAACACCGGGGAGCTGTTTTTT
>.|TRBV4-1|.|TRBJ2-1
CASSQESQGVGYNEQFF
TGCGCCAGCAGCCAAGAAAGTCAGGGTGTGGGGTACAATGAGCAGTTCTTC
>.|TRBV14|.|TRBJ2-1
CASSQDVKGGEQFF
TGTGCCAGCAGCCAAGATGTTAAGGGAGGTGAGCAGTTCTTC
>.|TRBV7-2|TRBD2|TRBJ2-5
CASSLGGGRAGETQYF
TGTGCCAGCAGCTTAGGCGGCGGGAGGGCCGGAGAGACCCAGTACTTC
>.|TRBV5-1|TRBD2|TRBJ2-3
CASSLAGSGGSTDTQYF
TGCGCCAGCAGCTTGGCCGGGTCGGGAGGAAGCACAGATACGCAGTATTTT
>.|TRBV19|TRBD1|TRBJ1-2
CASGQGAIRGYTF
TGTGCCAGTGGACAGGGGGCTATAAGGGGCTACACCTTC
>.|TRBV30|.|TRBJ2-3
CAWGTTGLRDTQYF
TGTGCCTGGGGAACAACAGGGTTACGGGATACGCAGTATTTT
>.|TRBV11-1|TRBD2|TRBJ2-7
CASSLTSGPDAAQYF
TGTGCCAGCAGCTTGACTAGCGGCCCGGATGCAGCGCAGTACTTC
>.|TRBV5-6|.|TRBJ2-7
CASSLWRGPYEQYF
TGTGCCAGCAGCCTCTGGCGAGGGCCCTACGAGCAGTACTTC
>.|TRBV7-9|.|TRBJ1-2
CASSLESGRLDYGYTF
TGTGCCAGCAGCTTAGAATCAGGGAGGCTTGACTATGGCTACACCTTC
>.|TRBV5-8|.|TRBJ2-7
CASRAGTRNEQYF
TGTGCCAGCAGGGCGGGGACGAGGAACGAGCAGTACTTC
>.|TRBV9|TRBD2|TRBJ2-5
CASSVGAGGGQETQYF
TGTGCCAGCAGCGTAGGAGCGGGAGGGGGCCAAGAGACCCAGTACTTC
>few|TRBV5-4|.|TRBJ1-1
CASSLVPRAPEAFF
TGTGCCAGCAGCTTGGTTCCCAGGGCCCCTGAAGCTTTCTTT
>.|TRBV4-1|TRBD1|TRBJ1-2
CASSHLYGQGVDYGYTF
TGCGCCAGCAGCCACCTTTACGGACAGGGGGTAGACTATGGCTACACCTTC
>few|TRBV10-2|.|TRBJ2-2
CASSESGTQNTGELFF
TGCGCCAGCAGTGAGTCTGGGACACAGAACACCGGGGAGCTGTTTTTT
>.|TRBV6-5|TRBD1|TRBJ2-7
CASSYRQGPYEQYF
TGTGCCAGCAGTTACCGACAGGGCCCCTACGAGCAGTACTTC
>.|TRBV7-2|TRBD2|TRBJ2-7
CASSLTAGERPYEQYF
TGTGCCAGCAGCTTAACAGCGGGAGAAAGGCCTTACGAGCAGTACTTC
>.|TRBV30|.|TRBJ2-2
CACRSSNTGELFF
TGTGCCTGCAGATCTTCGAACACCGGGGAGCTGTTTTTT
>.|TRBV7-9|TRBD1|TRBJ2-3
CASSAWDSYTQYF
TGTGCCAGCAGCGCCTGGGACAGCTATACGCAGTATTTT
>.|TRBV4-1|TRBD2|TRBJ2-7
CASRQGPAGAYEQYF
TGCGCCAGCCGCCAAGGTCCGGCGGGAGCCTACGAGCAGTACTTC
>.|TRBV2|.|TRBJ1-2
CASNLGGTHYGYTF
TGTGCCAGCAACCTGGGGGGGACACACTATGGCTACACCTTC
>.|TRBV5-6|TRBD2|TRBJ2-1
CASSWRLAVYNEQFF
TGTGCCAGCAGCTGGAGGCTAGCGGTCTACAATGAGCAGTTCTTC
>few|TRBV6-6|TRBD1|TRBJ1-4
CASSSQGEFEKLFF
TGTGCCAGCAGTTCCCAGGGGGAGTTTGAAAAACTGTTTTTT
>.|TRBV27|TRBD2|TRBJ2-5
CASTSGGGPLETQYF
TGTGCCAGCACCTCCGGGGGAGGGCCGTTAGAGACCCAGTACTTC
>once|TRBV18|.|TRBJ2-7
CASSPRGRDTHEQYF
TGTGCCAGCTCACCAAGGGGGCGGGATACCCACGAGCAGTACTTC
>.|TRBV9|.|TRBJ1-1
CASSVVRVPEAFF
TGTGCCAGCAGCGTAGTTCGGGTGCCTGAAGCTTTCTTT
>.|TRBV7-2|.|TRBJ1-1
CASSSTVYTEAFF
TGTGCCAGCAGCTCGACAGTCTACACTGAAGCTTTCTTT
>.|TRBV5-1|.|TRBJ2-7
CASSLSGVSSYEQYF
TGCGCCAGCAGCTTATCAGGGGTAAGCTCCTACGAGCAGTACTTC
>.|TRBV30|.|TRBJ1-4
CAWTPSTGSNEKLFF
TGTGCCTGGACTCCCTCTACAGGGTCTAATGAAAAACTGTTTTTT
>.|TRBV5-1|.|TRBJ2-7
CASSLDGVVYEQYF
TGCGCCAGCAGCTTGGACGGAGTAGTCTACGAGCAGTACTTC
>.|TRBV7-6|.|TRBJ1-5
CASSLDPGSNQPQHF
TGTGCCAGCAGCTTAGATCCAGGGAGCAATCAGCCCCAGCATTTT
>once|TRBV5-6|.|TRBJ1-6
CASSSVVSPLHF
TGTGCCAGCAGCTCAGTGGTTTCACCCCTCCACTTT
>.|TRBV18|TRBD1|TRBJ1-2
CASSPGQENGYTF
TGTGCCAGCTCACCAGGACAGGAGAATGGCTACACCTTC
>.|TRBV6-5|TRBD1|TRBJ1-1
CASRPWDSGTEAFF
TGTGCCAGCAGGCCATGGGACAGCGGCACTGAAGCTTTCTTT
>.|TRBV7-8|.|TRBJ2-5
CASSSAGGVRETQYF
TGTGCCAGCAGCAGCGCCGGCGGAGTTAGGGAGACCCAGTACTTC
>.|TRBV11-2|.|TRBJ1-2
CASSSRISLNYGYTF
TGTGCCAGCAGCTCGAGGATTTCACTTAACTATGGCTACACCTTC
>.|TRBV2|TRBD2|TRBJ2-7
CASSVVAGGDEQYF
TGTGCCAGCAGTGTGGTAGCGGGAGGTGACGAGCAGTACTTC